This T cell receptor (beta chain) stems from a study of control samples from healthy donors and cancer patients. CDR1 is SGHRS and CDR2 is YFSETQ in the germline V gene. The CDR3 runs to 17 residues. V was pared by 4 bases and J by 7 bases, with 12 bases of the junction left unmatched. Generated by immunoSEQ multiplex PCR, the TCRdb table keeps only in-frame clones and is missing some. Among 140,000 to 150,000 clones listed, 89% were seen once. The genes are TRBV5-1 and TRBJ2-7, with 15 bases matching TRBD2. The sample consisted of blood. The clonotype originates from a man aged 25 to 40 in good health. Here the CDR3 reads CASSPERTSGRAREQYF. In DNA form, the CDR3 reads TGCGCCAGCAGCCCGGAGAGGACTAGCGGGAGGGCCAGGGAGCAGTACTTC.